This TCR beta chain was captured in a study of CD8+ T cells in alopecia areata. About this clone: The target antigen is unknown.

Broader study findings: In patients, TCRs were shared less clearly than in mice, and HLA may possibly be involved. Higher clonality was seen in lesional scalp than in normal scalp, especially in alopecia totalis/universalis.

CDR3 size: 13 residues. CDR1 is SQVTM, CDR2 ANQGSEA, per germline. V lost 3 bases and J lost 6, with 15 bases in between. Following extraction, RNA underwent reverse transcription to cDNA, which served as the sequencing template. Using immunoSEQ multiplex PCR, the repertoire was profiled, and TCRdb retains in-frame clones only, with some absent. Of a few hundred thousand clones in the sample, roughly three fifths were seen once. Sequencing was done on a sample of CD8+ T cells sorted from blood. The chain recombines TRBV29-1 with TRBJ2-7, with a tentative D call TRBD1 (6 bases). The TCR comes from a human donor in good health. The CDR3 here is CSVESRGHLEQYF. CDR3 DNA: TGCAGCGTTGAGAGCAGGGGCCATCTCGAGCAGTACTTC.